Listed here are 21 T cell receptor beta chains from one sample, sequenced in a study of patients and donors after allogeneic stem cell transplantation. Each CDR3 protein gets one entry after TCRdb re-called the RT-PCR reads with MiXCR. The data contain 8,000 to 9,500 distinct CDR3 sequences, around 3.9% of them seen just once; the ten biggest clones take up 15% to 20%. The sample was blood, either unsorted or a sorted T cell fraction (not recorded which). The receptors shown here come from a human donor who was either an allogeneic HSCT recipient or a stem cell or donor lymphocyte infusion donor (not recorded which). It is not recorded whose cells these are; they may come from a transplant donor.

By share, this clonotype ranks as medium-sized. The rearrangement joins TRBV9 to TRBJ2-1, with TRBD2 as a possible D gene (6 bases). This CDR3 region has 15 residues. The V gene's germline CDR1 is SGDLS and CDR2 YYNGEE. Trimming pared 4 bases from V and 3 bases from J, leaving 14 bases between. CDR3 in amino acids: CASSPRLGSYNEQFF. The CDR3 DNA sequence: TGTGCCAGCAGCCCCCGACTAGGGAGCTACAATGAGCAGTTCTTC.

This chain joins TRBV7-9 and TRBJ2-7; D possibly corresponds to TRBD2 (6 bases). Germline lookup yields CDR1 SEHNR and CDR2 FQNEAQ (reference sequence). The germline V and J ends were trimmed by 1 base and 1 base, with 8 bases remaining between them. The CDR3 extends over 14 amino acids. CDR3 in DNA: TGTGCCAGCAGCTTAGAAGGGACTTCCTACGAGCAGTACTTC. Protein sequence: CASSLEGTSYEQYF. The full variable domain, completed using reference TRBV7-9 and TRBJ2-7, is DTGVSQNPRHKITKRGQNVTFRCDPISEHNRLYWYRQTLGQGPEFLTYFQNEAQLEKSRLLSDRFSAERPKGSFSTLEIQRTEQGDSAMYLCASSLEGTSYEQYFGPGTRLTVT.

This clonotype was recorded at least ten times. This chain connects TRBV5-1 to TRBJ2-7; 9 nucleotides match TRBD2. The J segment lost 2 bases and the V segment lost 4 bases, leaving 4 bases of the junction unmatched. Germline V CDR1 and CDR2: SGHRS, YFSETQ. CDR3 length equals 14 residues. CDR3 DNA sequence: TGCGCCAGCAGCCTAGCGGGGCCCCCCTACGAGCAGTACTTC. Translating gives CASSLAGPPYEQYF. The full variable domain, in which reference TRBV5-1 and TRBJ2-7 provide the parts outside the CDR3, is KAGVTQTPRYLIKTRGQQVTLSCSPISGHRSVSWYQQTPGQGLQFLFEYFSETQRNKGNFPGRFSGRQFSNSRSEMNVSTLELGDSALYLCASSLAGPPYEQYFGPGTRLTVT.

The CDR3 coding sequence is TGTGCCAGCAGACCCGGGACAGGGGGCGCGAGGATTAACACCGGGGAGCTGTTTTTT. Translating it yields CASRPGTGGARINTGELFF. V usage is TRBV2 and J usage is TRBJ2-2; TRBD1 matches 12 bases. The germline V gene encodes CDR1 SNHLY and CDR2 FYNNEI. V was pared by 6 bases and J by 2 bases, with 13 bases of the junction left unmatched. The CDR3 consists of 19 residues.

By sample share, this clonotype is medium-sized. This rearrangement joins TRBV7-2 to TRBJ1-2; D unclear. Germline V lookup: CDR1 SGHTA, CDR2 FQGNSA. The V gene lost 5 bases and the J gene lost 5 bases, with 9 bases spanning the gap. The CDR3 is 12 amino acids. CDR3 sequence: CASSPSPYGYTF. The DNA for the CDR3 is TGTGCCAGCAGCCCGTCGCCGTATGGCTACACCTTC.

There are many counts of this clonotype. V usage is TRBV15 and J usage is TRBJ2-2; TRBD1 matches 9 bases. The junction had 11 bases not matched to a gene; V was cut back by 5 bases and J by 7 bases. Germline V lookup: CDR1 LNHNV, CDR2 YYDKDF (reference sequence). The CDR3 has 16 residues. The CDR3 DNA reads TGTGCCACCAGCGGAGCGACAGGGGGTTTCCTCGGGGAGCTGTTTTTT. It codes for CATSGATGGFLGELFF.

This clonotype was counted at least ten times. The J gene is TRBJ1-2, the V gene TRBV30; D might be TRBD1 (6 bases). Per the germline V gene, CDR1 is GTSNPN and CDR2 is SVGIG (reference sequence). CDR3 size: 13 residues. Trimming stripped 0 bases from V and 8 bases from J, with 13 bases between. The chain's CDR3 is CAWSVFRGEGYTF. DNA of the CDR3: TGTGCCTGGAGTGTCTTCAGGGGAGAGGGCTACACCTTC.

The V and J genes are TRBV6-2 or TRBV6-3 and TRBJ2-2; D is uncertain. The ends were cut back, 7 bases at V and 7 bases at J, with 16 bases in the middle. CDR3 length equals 14 residues. CDR1 and CDR2 from the germline V gene are MNHEY and SVGEGT. The CDR3 DNA sequence: TGTGCCAGCACCAATCCCTCGAGAGGCGGGGAGCTGTTTTTT. It is translated as CASTNPSRGGELFF.

The chain employs TRBV7-7 and TRBJ2-3; 12 positions agree with TRBD2. Germline values: CDR1 SSHAT, CDR2 FNYEAQ (reference sequence). The CDR3 extends over 17 amino acids. V lost 5 bases to trimming and J lost 4 bases; unmatched junction nucleotides: 10. The CDR3 reads CASSPGLAGGVADTQYF. The CDR3 region has the DNA TGTGCCAGCAGCCCCGGCCTAGCGGGAGGGGTGGCAGATACGCAGTATTTT. Together with reference TRBV7-7 and TRBJ2-3, the CDR3 gives the full variable domain: GAGVSQSPRYKVTKRGQDVTLRCDPISSHATLYWYQQALGQGPEFLTYFNYEAQPDKSGLPSDRFSAERPEGSISTLTIQRTEQRDSAMYRCASSPGLAGGVADTQYFGPGTRLTVL.

Relative to its sample, this clonotype is medium-sized. This chain links TRBV20-1 with TRBJ2-1; TRBD2 agrees at 15 bases. V dropped 1 base and J dropped 4; count of bases not matched to a gene: 2. CDR1 and CDR2 from the germline V gene are DFQATT and SNEGSKA (reference sequence). CDR3 length equals 16 residues. CDR3: CSARGTSGRVYNEQFF. The CDR3 coding sequence is TGCAGTGCTAGAGGGACTAGCGGGAGGGTATACAATGAGCAGTTCTTC.

This clonotype was picked up many times. This sequence joins TRBV3-1 and TRBJ2-3; the match to TRBD2 covers 11 bases. With 6 bases clipped from V and 4 bases from J, the junction kept 6 bases outside the gene matches. From germline, CDR1 is LGHDT and CDR2 YNNKEL (reference sequence). CDR3 length: 15 amino acids. The CDR3 nucleotides are TGTGCCAGCAGTCCGATAGCGGGAGGGGCAGATACGCAGTATTTT. This gives the protein CASSPIAGGADTQYF.

This clonotype was picked up many times. The chain joins TRBV10-3 to TRBJ1-1, with unresolved D. The germline gives CDR1 ENHRY, CDR2 SYGVKD. There are 15 residues in the CDR3. Between the trimmed V and J ends, which lost 5 bases and 1 base, there was a span of 14 bases. This CDR3 is CAISYLGGGNTEAFF. The CDR3, as DNA: TGTGCCATCAGTTACTTGGGCGGAGGGAACACTGAAGCTTTCTTT.

This clonotype was detected ten times or more. The V call is TRBV6-5, the J call TRBJ2-7; 11 nucleotides match TRBD2. Germline loops: CDR1 MNHEY, CDR2 SVGAGI. The length of the CDR3 is 15 residues. The V gene end was trimmed by 4 bases and the J gene end by 2 bases; junction bases not matched to a gene: 4. The CDR3 protein is CASSSGLAATYEQYF. The CDR3 DNA is TGTGCCAGCAGTTCGGGACTAGCGGCCACCTACGAGCAGTACTTC.

This clonotype was seen ten or more times. V gene TRBV3-1 combines with J gene TRBJ2-1; D gene ambiguous. V lost 3 bases and J lost 9, with 12 bases in between. The CDR3 loop spans 13 amino acids. Germline CDR1 LGHDT, CDR2 YNNKEL (reference sequence). The CDR3 region is CASSQFYGFEQFF. CDR3 coding DNA: TGTGCCAGCAGCCAGTTTTACGGGTTTGAGCAGTTCTTC.

The V gene is TRBV10-3, the J gene TRBJ2-3; 11 nucleotides align to TRBD2. Per germline, CDR1 ENHRY and CDR2 SYGVKD. V shed 2 bases, J shed 5 bases, and the junction held 9 bases outside the gene matches. This CDR3 is 17 amino acids long. In nucleotides, the CDR3 is TGTGCCATCAGTGAGAGGGACGTACTAGCGGGAGAAGATACGCAGTATTTT. Its protein is CAISERDVLAGEDTQYF.

This clonotype has a count of ten or more. The chain has TRBV29-1 and TRBJ2-3; D is undetermined. The germline V gene has CDR1 SQVTM and CDR2 ANQGSEA. The CDR3 sequence is 12 residues long. V gave up 5 bases and J gave up 4 bases, with 10 bases separating them. The CDR3 bases are TGCAGCGTTTATCCCCCCCCAGATACGCAGTATTTT. This encodes CSVYPPPDTQYF.

In this sample, this clonotype turned up many times. The chain employs TRBV7-8 and TRBJ2-7; D ambiguous. CDR1 and CDR2 (germline): SGHVS, FQNEAQ. This CDR3 has 15 amino acids. V dropped 2 bases and J dropped 6 bases, with 17 bases sitting between them. The CDR3 nucleotides are TGTGCCAGCAGCTTATCGGACGCCTGGCTAACCGAGCAGTACTTC. Amino acids: CASSLSDAWLTEQYF. Full variable domain (missing parts from reference TRBV7-8 and TRBJ2-7): GAGVSQSPRYKVAKRGQDVALRCDPISGHVSLFWYQQALGQGPEFLTYFQNEAQLDKSGLPSDRFFAERPEGSVSTLKIQRTQQEDSAVYLCASSLSDAWLTEQYFGPGTRLTVT.

This clonotype was picked up many times. The rearrangement links TRBV7-2 to TRBJ2-7; the D gene is possibly TRBD2 (6 bases). This CDR3 is 15 amino acids long. Germline V gene lookup returns CDR1 SGHTA and CDR2 FQGNSA. V was cut by 8 bases and J by 0 bases, with 17 bases left in between. CDR3 residues: CASLPWVGSSYEQYF. Written as DNA, the CDR3 is TGTGCCAGCCTACCTTGGGTCGGGAGCTCCTACGAGCAGTACTTC.

By frequency in the sample, this clonotype is large (0.1 to 1%). The V gene is TRBV15, the J gene TRBJ2-4; tentatively, D is TRBD1 or TRBD2 (6 bases each). The ends were cut back, 2 bases at V and 8 bases at J, with 16 bases in the middle. This CDR3 is 15 amino acids long. Germline CDR1 is LNHNV and CDR2 is YYDKDF (reference sequence). The CDR3 protein is CATSRPGGLQHIQYF. CDR3 in DNA: TGTGCCACCAGCAGACCCGGGGGCCTTCAACACATTCAGTACTTC.

This clonotype was detected many times. This sequence joins TRBV5-5 and TRBJ2-7; D ambiguous. The CDR3 totals 13 residues. CDR1 and CDR2 from the germline V gene are SGHKS and YYEKEE (reference sequence). V was clipped by 1 base and J by 3 bases, with 8 bases between them. CDR3 residues: CASSLRVLYEQYF. CDR3 bases: TGTGCCAGCAGCTTGAGGGTCCTCTACGAGCAGTACTTC.

This clonotype is deemed medium-sized. This chain joins TRBV6-5 and TRBJ1-2, with 8 nucleotides matching TRBD1. The V gene's germline CDR1 is MNHEY and CDR2 SVGAGI. The CDR3 is 14 amino acids. V trimming: 10 bases; J trimming: 1 base; junction bases outside the gene matches: 8. CDR3 amino acids: CATKTGAINYGYTF. CDR3 nucleotide sequence: TGTGCCACCAAGACAGGGGCGATTAACTATGGCTACACCTTC.